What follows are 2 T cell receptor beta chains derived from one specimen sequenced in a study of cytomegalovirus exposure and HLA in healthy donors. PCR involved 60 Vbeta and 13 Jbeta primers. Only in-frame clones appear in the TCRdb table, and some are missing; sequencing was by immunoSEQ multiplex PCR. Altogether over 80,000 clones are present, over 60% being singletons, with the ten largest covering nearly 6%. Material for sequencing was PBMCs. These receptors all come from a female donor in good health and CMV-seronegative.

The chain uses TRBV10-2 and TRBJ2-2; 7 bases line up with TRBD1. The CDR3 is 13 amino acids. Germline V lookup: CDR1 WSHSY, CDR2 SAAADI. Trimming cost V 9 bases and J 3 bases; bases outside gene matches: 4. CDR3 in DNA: TGCGCCAGTCGGGACAGAGACACCGGGGAGCTGTTTTTT. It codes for CASRDRDTGELFF.

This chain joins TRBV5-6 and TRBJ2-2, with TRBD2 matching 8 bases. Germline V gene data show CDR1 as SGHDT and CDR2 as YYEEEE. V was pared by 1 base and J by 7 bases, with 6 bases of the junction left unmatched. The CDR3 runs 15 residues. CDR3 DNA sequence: TGTGCCAGCAGCTTGTTCCAGCGGGAGCTCGGGGAGCTGTTTTTT. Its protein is CASSLFQRELGELFF.